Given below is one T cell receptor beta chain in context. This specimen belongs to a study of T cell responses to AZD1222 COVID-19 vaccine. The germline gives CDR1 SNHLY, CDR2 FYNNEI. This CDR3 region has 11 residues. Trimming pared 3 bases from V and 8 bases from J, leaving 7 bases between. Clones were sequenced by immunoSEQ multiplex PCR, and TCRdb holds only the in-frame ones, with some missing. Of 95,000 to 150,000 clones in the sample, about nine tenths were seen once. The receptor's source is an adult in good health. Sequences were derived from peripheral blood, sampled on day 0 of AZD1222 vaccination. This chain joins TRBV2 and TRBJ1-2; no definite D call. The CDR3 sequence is CASSELNGYTF. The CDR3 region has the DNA TGTGCCAGCAGTGAGCTCAACGGCTACACCTTC.